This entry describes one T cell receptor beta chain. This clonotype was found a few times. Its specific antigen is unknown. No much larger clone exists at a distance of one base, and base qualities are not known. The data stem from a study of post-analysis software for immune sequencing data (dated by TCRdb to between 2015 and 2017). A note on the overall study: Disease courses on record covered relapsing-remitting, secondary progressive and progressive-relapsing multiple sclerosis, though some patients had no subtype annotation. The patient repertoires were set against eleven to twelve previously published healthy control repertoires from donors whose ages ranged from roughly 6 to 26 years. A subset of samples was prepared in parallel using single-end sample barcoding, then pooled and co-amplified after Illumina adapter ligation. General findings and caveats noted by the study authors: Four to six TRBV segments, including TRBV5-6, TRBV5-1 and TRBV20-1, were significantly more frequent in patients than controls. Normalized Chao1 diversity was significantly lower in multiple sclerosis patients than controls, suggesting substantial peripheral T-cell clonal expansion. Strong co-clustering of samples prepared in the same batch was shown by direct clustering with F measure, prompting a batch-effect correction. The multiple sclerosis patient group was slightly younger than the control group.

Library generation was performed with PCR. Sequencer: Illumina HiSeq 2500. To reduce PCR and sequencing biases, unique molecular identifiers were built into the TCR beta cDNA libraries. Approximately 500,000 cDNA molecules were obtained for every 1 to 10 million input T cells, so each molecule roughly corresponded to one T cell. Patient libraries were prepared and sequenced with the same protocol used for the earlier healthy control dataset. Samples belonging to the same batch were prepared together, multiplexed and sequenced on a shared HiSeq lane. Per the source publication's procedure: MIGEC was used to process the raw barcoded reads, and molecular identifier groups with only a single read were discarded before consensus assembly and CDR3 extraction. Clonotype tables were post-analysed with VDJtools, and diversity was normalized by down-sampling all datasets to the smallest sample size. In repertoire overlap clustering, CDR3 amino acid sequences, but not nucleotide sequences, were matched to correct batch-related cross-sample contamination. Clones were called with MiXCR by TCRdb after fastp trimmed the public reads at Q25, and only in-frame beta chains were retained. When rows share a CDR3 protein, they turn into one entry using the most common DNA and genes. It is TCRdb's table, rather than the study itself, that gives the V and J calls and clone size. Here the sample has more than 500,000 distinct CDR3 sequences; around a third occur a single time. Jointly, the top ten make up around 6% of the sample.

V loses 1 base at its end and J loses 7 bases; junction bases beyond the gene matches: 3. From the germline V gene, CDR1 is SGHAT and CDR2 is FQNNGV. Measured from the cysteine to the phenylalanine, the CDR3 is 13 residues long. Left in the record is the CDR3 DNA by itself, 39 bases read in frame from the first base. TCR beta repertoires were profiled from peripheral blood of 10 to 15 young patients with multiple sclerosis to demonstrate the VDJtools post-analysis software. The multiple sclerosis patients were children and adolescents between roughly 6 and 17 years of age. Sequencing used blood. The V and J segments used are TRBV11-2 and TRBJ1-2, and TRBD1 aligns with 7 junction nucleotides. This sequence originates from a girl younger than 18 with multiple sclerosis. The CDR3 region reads CASSLVKGAGYTF. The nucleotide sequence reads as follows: TGTGCCAGCAGCTTAGTGAAGGGGGCTGGCTACACCTTC.